These 11 T cell receptor beta chains were sequenced from one sample in a study of vaccination effects on CD4 cells after COVID-19. Sequencing in the ViraFEST assay came after antigen-specific CD4+ T cells had been expanded with viral peptide pools, which were used to stimulate PBMC. CD4+ T cell isolation took place after about nine days of culture. SARS-CoV-2 infection was confirmed by PCR in the person between March and December 2020. For these TCRs, the target antigens are not known. Profiling relied on immunoSEQ multiplex PCR, and the TCRdb table lists in-frame clones only, not all of them. The data show about 27,000 clones, about 76% seen once. Sequenced material: CD4+ T cells from PBMCs cultured with HCoV-NL63 spike peptides, taken before COVID-19 vaccination. Receptors were obtained from a human donor who had a prior SARS-CoV-2 infection.

V usage is TRBV12-3 or TRBV12-4 and J usage is TRBJ2-7; D is uncertain. With 5 bases removed from V and 4 bases from J, the gap between germline ends came to 6 bases. The CDR3 sequence is 11 residues long. The CDR3 region has the DNA TGTGCCAGCAGTGCTGGTTACGAGCAGTACTTC. Translation: CASSAGYEQYF.

The V and J genes are TRBV5-1 and TRBJ1-2; TRBD1 agrees at 11 bases. The CDR3 runs 14 residues. CDR1 SGHRS and CDR2 YFSETQ come from the germline V gene. The J segment lost 8 bases and the V segment lost 3 bases, leaving 6 bases of the junction unmatched. CDR3 in amino acids: CASSSDGTGGGYTF. The CDR3 bases are TGCGCCAGCAGCTCGGACGGGACAGGGGGGGGCTACACCTTC.

This chain joins TRBV19 and TRBJ1-5; 7 bases agree with TRBD1. The trim removed 5 bases at V and 4 bases at J, leaving 14 bases unmatched. This CDR3 comprises 17 residues. In germline, CDR1 is LNHDA, CDR2 SQIVND (reference sequence). CDR3 coding DNA: TGTGCCAGTAGTGGCCGGGACAGCCGAAGGACAAATCAGCCCCAGCATTTT. Protein sequence: CASSGRDSRRTNQPQHF. The full variable domain, completed using reference TRBV19 and TRBJ1-5, is DGGITQSPKYLFRKEGQNVTLSCEQNLNHDAMYWYRQDPGQGLRLIYYSQIVNDFQKGDIAEGYSVSREKKESFPLTVTSAQKNPTAFYLCASSGRDSRRTNQPQHFGDGTRLSIL.

The chain links TRBV12-5 to TRBJ1-1, with D unresolved. Germline V gene sequence: CDR1 LGHNT, CDR2 FRNRAP. V lost 2 bases, J lost 5 bases, and 3 bases lay in between. CDR3 length equals 11 residues. The CDR3 region is CASGLRTEAFF. CDR3 sequence (DNA): TGTGCTAGTGGTTTGAGGACTGAAGCTTTCTTT.

This chain's CDR3 is CASSFLSSAKNEQYF. The CDR3 DNA reads TGTGCCAGCAGCTTCCTAAGTAGCGCTAAGAACGAGCAGTACTTC. V and J are TRBV11-3 and TRBJ2-7, with D possibly matching TRBD2 (5 bases). CDR1 SGHNT and CDR2 YENEEA come from the germline V gene. CDR3 length equals 15 residues. V lost 3 bases and J lost 5, with 17 bases in between.

By frequency in the sample, this clone is medium-sized. V is TRBV2 and J is TRBJ2-1, with D perhaps matching TRBD1 or TRBD2 (5 bases each). Trimming left V 8 bases short and J 6 bases short, with 5 bases between. This CDR3 is 10 amino acids long. CDR1 SNHLY and CDR2 FYNNEI come from the germline V gene. The CDR3 coding sequence is TGTGCCAGCGGGGGCAATGAGCAGTTCTTC. This codes for CASGGNEQFF.

The chain couples TRBV2 to TRBJ1-5; D gene unclear. The germline V gene has CDR1 SNHLY and CDR2 FYNNEI. The CDR3 contains 13 residues. V lost 6 bases and J lost 6, with 12 bases in between. The CDR3 spells CASRREYGQPQHF. CDR3 DNA: TGTGCCAGCAGGAGGGAATACGGTCAGCCCCAGCATTTT.

The gene calls are TRBV18 and TRBJ1-6, with a tentative D call TRBD1 (5 bases). Trimming stripped 0 bases from V and 7 bases from J, with 10 bases between. Germline CDR1 is KGHSH and CDR2 is LQKENI. The CDR3 extends over 15 amino acids. In DNA form, the CDR3 reads TGTGCCAGCTCACCACCATCGGGGCGGAATTCACCCCTCCACTTT. This codes for CASSPPSGRNSPLHF.

The chain links TRBV12-3 or TRBV12-4 to TRBJ2-5; TRBD1 is a possible D gene (5 bases). With 4 bases removed from V and 11 bases from J, the gap between germline ends came to 14 bases. The CDR3 covers 12 residues. Here the CDR3 reads CASSYSGASQYF. As DNA, the CDR3 is TGTGCCAGCAGTTATTCTGGGGCATCTCAGTACTTC.

The chain recombines TRBV7-3 with TRBJ2-7, with TRBD2 as a possible D gene (6 bases). The CDR3 runs 14 residues. Germline CDR1 is SGHTA and CDR2 is FQGTGA. Deletions cut 5 bases from V and 3 bases from J, with 14 bases between. The CDR3 is CASSPGRGNYEQYF. CDR3 DNA: TGTGCCAGCAGCCCAGGGCGCGGGAACTACGAGCAGTACTTC.

This clone was detected only once. V gene TRBV6-2 or TRBV6-3 combines with J gene TRBJ2-3; 13 bases match TRBD2. With V trimmed by 6 bases and J by 10 bases, 10 bases remained unmatched. The CDR3 contains 15 residues. The V gene's germline CDR1 is MNHEY and CDR2 SVGEGT. In nucleotides, the CDR3 is TGTGCCAGCAGCCCAGTTGGACTAGCGGGAGTTCCGCAGTATTTT. It codes for CASSPVGLAGVPQYF.